These 24 T cell receptor beta chains originate from one sample sequenced in a study of cytomegalovirus exposure and HLA in healthy donors. 13 Jbeta primers and 60 Vbeta primers were used for the PCR. Using immunoSEQ multiplex PCR, the repertoire was profiled, and TCRdb retains in-frame clones only, with some absent. The table lists about 100,000 clones, 76% of them singletons. The sequencing input was PBMCs. The receptors were gathered from a woman aged 50 to 60 in good health and CMV-seropositive.

The chain links TRBV15 to TRBJ2-1; TRBD1 aligns across 8 bases. Unmatched junction bases numbered 7, after V lost 1 base and J lost 8 bases. The germline V gene encodes CDR1 LNHNV and CDR2 YYDKDF (reference sequence). This CDR3 comprises 15 residues. The chain's CDR3 is CATSRGGTGGHEQFF. Here the CDR3 DNA reads TGTGCCACCAGCAGAGGAGGGACAGGAGGACATGAGCAGTTCTTC.

This clone was recorded once. In nucleotides, the CDR3 is TGTGCCAGCAGCCCGACTCCTTCCTACGAGCAGTACTTC. Its translation is CASSPTPSYEQYF. The V call is TRBV7-6, the J call TRBJ2-7; D call uncertain. Germline assignment: CDR1 SGHVS and CDR2 FNYEAQ. The V and J ends lost 5 bases and 1 base respectively, with 9 bases between them. The CDR3 loop spans 13 amino acids.

Comments on this clone: A read error likely explains this, since a far larger clone differs by one base. The gene calls are TRBV7-9 and TRBJ2-1; 12 bases are shared with TRBD2. Germline V gives CDR1 SEHNR, CDR2 FQNEAQ (reference sequence). The CDR3 sequence is 15 residues long. DNA for the CDR3: TGTTCCAGCAGCGATGGACTAGCGGGAAGTGATGAGCAGTTCTTC. This sequence encodes CSSSDGLAGSDEQFF.

The rearrangement links TRBV27 to TRBJ2-6; D remains unclear. The CDR3 covers 16 residues. Germline CDR1 is MNHEY and CDR2 is SMNVEV (reference sequence). V lost 5 bases, J lost 1 base, and 12 bases lay in between. The CDR3 region is CASSPFRQSGANVLTF. DNA of the CDR3: TGTGCCAGCAGTCCCTTTCGACAATCTGGGGCCAACGTCCTGACTTTC. The whole variable domain, filled in from reference TRBV27 and TRBJ2-6, reads EAQVTQNPRYLITVTGKKLTVTCSQNMNHEYMSWYRQDPGLGLRQIYYSMNVEVTDKGDVPEGYKVSRKEKRNFPLILESPSPNQTSLYFCASSPFRQSGANVLTFGAGSRLTVL.

A few counts support this clone. The gene calls are TRBV5-6 and TRBJ1-2; tentative D call: TRBD1 (5 bases). Trimming left V 0 bases short and J 7 bases short, with 10 bases between. The CDR3 consists of 13 residues. The germline V gene has CDR1 SGHDT and CDR2 YYEEEE. The DNA of the CDR3 is TGTGCCAGCAGCTTGGAAGGGGTAGGTGGCTACACCTTC. Protein product: CASSLEGVGGYTF.

This chain uses TRBV10-3 with TRBJ2-7, with TRBD1 matching 11 bases. V dropped 6 bases and J dropped 4; count of bases not matched to a gene: 5. From germline, CDR1 is ENHRY and CDR2 SYGVKD. The CDR3 extends over 14 amino acids. CDR3 amino acids: CAIRSGTGGYEQYF. Written as DNA, the CDR3 is TGTGCCATCAGGTCCGGGACAGGGGGATACGAGCAGTACTTC.

This clone was seen only a few times. The chain employs TRBV6-1 and TRBJ1-2, with TRBD1 matching 8 bases. The germline V gene has CDR1 MNHNS and CDR2 SASEGT. Trimming removed 5 bases from V and 11 bases from J; junction bases left unmatched: 16. This CDR3 contains 15 residues. The CDR3 DNA reads as TGTGCCAGCAGTATACCCTGGACAGGGTTTTTTGGTTACACCTTC. It is translated as CASSIPWTGFFGYTF.

This chain joins TRBV30 and TRBJ1-5, with 7 positions matching TRBD1. This CDR3 comprises 14 residues. Germline lookup yields CDR1 GTSNPN and CDR2 SVGIG (reference sequence). V shed 0 bases, J shed 3 bases, and the junction held 2 bases outside the gene matches. The CDR3: CAWSVGQANQPQHF. The DNA for the CDR3 is TGTGCCTGGAGTGTCGGACAGGCCAATCAGCCCCAGCATTTT.

This rearrangement joins TRBV19 to TRBJ1-1; D remains ambiguous. Germline V gene lookup returns CDR1 LNHDA and CDR2 SQIVND (reference sequence). With 3 bases removed from V and 1 base from J, the gap between germline ends came to 6 bases. CDR3 size: 13 residues. As DNA, the CDR3 is TGTGCCAGTAGTATGAGAGGGAACACTGAAGCTTTCTTT. Amino acids: CASSMRGNTEAFF.

This chain links TRBV5-4 with TRBJ2-7; 10 bases align to TRBD1. Trimming took 4 bases from V and 1 from J; bases not matched to a gene: 11. The CDR3 spans 17 residues. CDR1 and CDR2 (germline): SGHNT, YYREEE (reference sequence). CDR3 DNA: TGTGCCAGCAGCCGGGGACAGGGGTCTGCTAATTCCTACGAGCAGTACTTC. It encodes CASSRGQGSANSYEQYF.

The chain links TRBV25-1 to TRBJ2-1; 8 positions agree with TRBD2. CDR3 length equals 18 residues. Germline loops: CDR1 MGHDK, CDR2 SYGVNS. The trim removed 1 base at V and 6 bases at J, leaving 14 bases unmatched. CDR3 sequence (DNA): TGTGCCAGCAGTGAATCTCGTCGCGGAGCGGGAGTTTCCAATGAGCAGTTCTTC. Translating it yields CASSESRRGAGVSNEQFF.

The CDR3 sequence is CASSLFQGGEEKLFF. The DNA of the CDR3 is TGTGCCAGCAGTTTATTTCAGGGAGGAGAAGAAAAACTGTTTTTT. The chain combines TRBV28 with TRBJ1-4; D might be TRBD1 (5 bases). The germline gives CDR1 MDHEN, CDR2 SYDVKM. V was pared by 1 base and J by 8 bases, with 14 bases between. This CDR3 is 15 amino acids long.

V gene TRBV11-3 combines with J gene TRBJ2-3, with TRBD2 matching 12 bases. The germline gives CDR1 SGHNT, CDR2 YENEEA. The CDR3 runs 17 residues. Trimming removed 5 bases from V and 5 bases from J; junction bases left unmatched: 11. The CDR3 nucleotides read TGTGCCAGCAGCCCAACCCGGACTAGCGGGATTCAAGATACGCAGTATTTT. Amino acid sequence: CASSPTRTSGIQDTQYF.

This clone was detected only once. This chain links TRBV5-8 with TRBJ1-1; the D gene is possibly TRBD1 (5 bases). Germline-derived CDR1 and CDR2 are SGHTS and YDEGEE. V lost 4 bases, J lost 0 bases, and 13 bases lay in between. The CDR3 runs to 15 residues. CDR3 sequence (DNA): TGTGCCAGCAGCCTAGGAGGGGAGATGAACACTGAAGCTTTCTTT. Translation gives CASSLGGEMNTEAFF.

The chain employs TRBV2 and TRBJ2-7; 10 nucleotides line up with TRBD1. The V gene end was trimmed by 4 bases and the J gene end by 3 bases; junction bases not matched to a gene: 9. The germline CDR1 and CDR2 sequences are SNHLY and FYNNEI. This CDR3 region has 16 residues. Written as DNA, the CDR3 is TGTGCCAGCAGTGGGGGGGGACAGGGGATCTTCTACGAGCAGTACTTC. It specifies CASSGGGQGIFYEQYF.

The chain carries TRBV27 and TRBJ2-7, with 9 bases aligning to TRBD1. After removal of 8 bases from V and 6 bases from J, the junction contained 11 bases not matched to a gene. Germline CDR1 is MNHEY and CDR2 is SMNVEV (reference sequence). There are 14 residues in the CDR3. CDR3 bases: TGTGCCAGCGGATTACAGGGGGCTTCGCGCGAGCAGTACTTC. It yields the protein CASGLQGASREQYF.

The rearrangement links TRBV27 to TRBJ2-7; 8 nucleotides align to TRBD2. This CDR3 spans 13 amino acids. Germline trimming cut 7 bases from V and 7 bases from J; bases unmatched to any gene: 9. Germline CDR1 MNHEY, CDR2 SMNVEV (reference sequence). This CDR3 is CASKGTGGSEQYF. The CDR3 DNA is TGTGCCAGCAAAGGAACGGGGGGGAGTGAGCAGTACTTC.

This rearrangement joins TRBV2 to TRBJ1-2, with D unclear. The V end lost 6 bases, the J end lost 9 bases, and 14 bases lay between the germline ends. Germline V gene lookup returns CDR1 SNHLY and CDR2 FYNNEI. CDR3 length: 12 amino acids. CDR3 in amino acids: CASRAYSERYTF. The CDR3 region has the DNA TGTGCCAGCAGGGCATACTCGGAGCGCTACACCTTC. The complete variable domain, with remaining parts taken from reference TRBV2 and TRBJ1-2, reads EPEVTQTPSHQVTQMGQEVILRCVPISNHLYFYWYRQILGQKVEFLVSFYNNEISEKSEIFDDQFSVERPDGSNFTLKIRSTKLEDSAMYFCASRAYSERYTFGSGTRLTVV.

This chain uses TRBV2 with TRBJ2-3, with D perhaps TRBD2 (6 bases). The CDR3 loop spans 14 amino acids. Germline V gives CDR1 SNHLY, CDR2 FYNNEI. Trimming took 8 bases from V and 3 from J, leaving 15 bases between them. The CDR3, as DNA: TGTGCCAGCGTTACCGGGACTGAGACAGATACGCAGTATTTT. Protein: CASVTGTETDTQYF.

The table lists this clone with a count of one. V usage is TRBV9 and J usage is TRBJ2-7; TRBD1 is a possible D gene (8 bases). Germline V gene data show CDR1 as SGDLS and CDR2 as YYNGEE. The V end lost 4 bases, the J end lost 3 bases, and 17 bases lay between the germline ends. The CDR3 loop spans 15 amino acids. The CDR3 reads CASSPLQGGSYEQYF. The CDR3 DNA sequence: TGTGCCAGCAGCCCCTTACAGGGGGGGAGCTACGAGCAGTACTTC.

This clone turned up a few times. The chain uses TRBV5-6 and TRBJ2-7; D ambiguous. There are 12 residues in the CDR3. Deletions cut 0 bases from V and 3 bases from J, with 4 bases between. Germline assignment: CDR1 SGHDT and CDR2 YYEEEE. Written as DNA, the CDR3 is TGTGCCAGCAGCTTGGCCAACTACGAGCAGTACTTC. This translates into CASSLANYEQYF.

The V call is TRBV2, the J call TRBJ2-1, with D hard to call. Trimming took off 7 bases at V and 3 bases at J, with 10 bases between the two ends. The CDR3 loop spans 13 amino acids. In germline, CDR1 is SNHLY, CDR2 FYNNEI. CDR3 residues: CASTLAGYNEQFF. For the CDR3, the DNA is TGTGCCAGCACCTTGGCTGGCTACAATGAGCAGTTCTTC.

This chain connects TRBV5-8 to TRBJ2-6; 9 bases map to TRBD1. The J segment lost 2 bases and the V segment lost 4 bases, leaving 7 bases of the junction unmatched. Per the germline V gene, CDR1 is SGHTS and CDR2 is YDEGEE. The CDR3 length is 17 residues. The CDR3 protein is CASSTGQGMTGANVLTF. CDR3 nucleotides: TGTGCCAGCAGCACGGGACAGGGTATGACTGGGGCCAACGTCCTGACTTTC.

This clone was seen only once. The chain is built from TRBV6-5 and TRBJ1-1, with no clear D. The CDR3 is 13 amino acids. Trimming took 6 bases from V and 0 from J, leaving 8 bases between them. CDR1 MNHEY and CDR2 SVGAGI come from the germline V gene. For the CDR3, the DNA is TGTGCCAGCAGGGCCCATATGAACACTGAAGCTTTCTTT. It yields the protein CASRAHMNTEAFF.